This TCR beta chain was recovered during a study of T-cell memory formation after mild COVID-19. Study conclusions and caveats: CD4/CD8 balance characterized clones contracting day 15 to 85, and CD4+ skew characterized later expanders. Day 37-peaking second-wave clones had unconfirmed SARS-CoV-2 specificity.

On this clonotype: Antigen unknown.

The CDR3 sequence is 15 residues long. CDR1 and CDR2 from the germline V gene are GTSNPN and SVGIG (reference sequence). J was trimmed by 3 bases and V by 0 bases; bases with no gene match: 6. The 5'RACE method, run with constant-segment primers, produced TCR alpha and TCR beta cDNA libraries (carrying sample barcodes and UMIs). TCRdb itself ran the 5' RACE reads through MiXCR, one entry per CDR3 protein. This sample has hundreds of thousands of distinct CDR3 sequences, with approximately 15% found just once. This receptor was identified in an adult woman who had mild COVID-19 (a few samples of this study predate the infection). Cell type and time point are not known. Sequences were obtained from PBMCs or a T cell subset sorted from them (not recorded which). The chain links TRBV30 to TRBJ2-3; 7 nucleotides match TRBD1. The CDR3 nucleotides read TGTGCCTGGAGTGTAGGGGGCGTCGGGACAGATACGCAGTATTTT. Translated: CAWSVGGVGTDTQYF.